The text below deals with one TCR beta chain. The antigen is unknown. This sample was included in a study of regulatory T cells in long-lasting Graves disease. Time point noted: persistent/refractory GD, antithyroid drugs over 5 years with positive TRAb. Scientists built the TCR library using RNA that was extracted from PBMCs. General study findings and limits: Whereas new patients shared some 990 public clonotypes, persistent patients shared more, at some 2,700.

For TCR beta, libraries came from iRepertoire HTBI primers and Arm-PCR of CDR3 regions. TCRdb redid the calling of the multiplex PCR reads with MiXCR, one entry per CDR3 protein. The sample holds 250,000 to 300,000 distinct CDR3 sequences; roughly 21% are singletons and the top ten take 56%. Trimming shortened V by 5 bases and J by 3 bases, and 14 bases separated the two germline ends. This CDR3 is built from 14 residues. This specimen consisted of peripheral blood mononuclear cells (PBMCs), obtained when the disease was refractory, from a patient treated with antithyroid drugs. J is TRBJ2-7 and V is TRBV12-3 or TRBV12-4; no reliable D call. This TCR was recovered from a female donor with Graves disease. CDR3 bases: TGTGCCAGCAGTCCCAAGGAACGATACTACGAGCAGTACTTC. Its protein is CASSPKERYYEQYF.